The rows below give T cell receptor beta chains drawn from one sample of a study of beta chain features in type 1 diabetes. Method: immunoSEQ multiplex PCR; TCRdb's copy keeps in-frame clones and lacks some. The repertoire holds 970,000 or so clones, with 17% as singletons. Material: naive CD4+ T cells from blood. The source is a woman between 18 and 29 years old in good health. The CDR3 runs from the conserved cysteine through the conserved F or W. D genes are given only for firm matches. Not every row has a clone size; where given, it reads once, few, many or a size class.

j_call: TRBJ2-1
clone_size: few
v_call: TRBV5-4
d_call: .
cdr3_aa: CASSLVAGNYNEQFF
cdr3_nt: TGTGCCAGCAGCTTGGTTGCGGGAAACTACAATGAGCAGTTCTTC

j_call: TRBJ2-2
clone_size: few
v_call: TRBV4-3
d_call: .
cdr3_aa: CASSQDLDGELFF
cdr3_nt: TGCGCCAGCAGCCAAGATTTAGACGGGGAGCTGTTTTTT

j_call: TRBJ1-1
clone_size: .
v_call: TRBV28
d_call: TRBD1
cdr3_aa: CASNAYRTGVVNTEAFF
cdr3_nt: TGTGCCAGCAACGCTTATCGGACAGGGGTAGTGAACACTGAAGCTTTCTTT

j_call: TRBJ2-3
clone_size: .
v_call: TRBV7-2
d_call: .
cdr3_aa: CASSLAHHSTDTQYF
cdr3_nt: TGTGCCAGCAGCTTAGCTCACCACTCCACAGATACGCAGTATTTT

j_call: TRBJ2-1
clone_size: few
v_call: TRBV5-6
d_call: .
cdr3_aa: CASSSGFSYNEQFF
cdr3_nt: TGTGCCAGCAGCAGTGGCTTTTCCTACAATGAGCAGTTCTTC

j_call: TRBJ2-3
clone_size: .
v_call: TRBV7-2
d_call: .
cdr3_aa: CASRSSRTDTQYF
cdr3_nt: TGTGCCAGCAGGTCTAGTAGGACAGATACGCAGTATTTT

j_call: TRBJ2-2
clone_size: few
v_call: TRBV18
d_call: .
cdr3_aa: CASSPRFSSGTGELFF
cdr3_nt: TGTGCCAGCTCACCACGGTTCTCTAGTGGTACCGGGGAGCTGTTTTTT

j_call: TRBJ2-7
clone_size: few
v_call: TRBV2
d_call: .
cdr3_aa: CASSDGGYEQYF
cdr3_nt: TGTGCCAGCAGTGATGGGGGCTACGAGCAGTACTTC

j_call: TRBJ2-5
clone_size: .
v_call: TRBV7-6
d_call: TRBD2
cdr3_aa: CASSFSGRGETQYF
cdr3_nt: TGTGCCAGCAGCTTTAGCGGGAGGGGAGAGACCCAGTACTTC

j_call: TRBJ1-5
clone_size: .
v_call: TRBV18
d_call: .
cdr3_aa: CASSPQGDQPQHF
cdr3_nt: TGTGCCAGCTCACCACAGGGTGACCAGCCCCAGCATTTT

j_call: TRBJ1-2
clone_size: .
v_call: TRBV6-5
d_call: .
cdr3_aa: CASSYSMQAPYGYTF
cdr3_nt: TGTGCCAGCAGTTACTCGATGCAGGCCCCCTATGGCTACACCTTC

j_call: TRBJ2-1
clone_size: .
v_call: TRBV19
d_call: .
cdr3_aa: CASSIDLQGSGSYNEQFF
cdr3_nt: TGTGCCAGTAGTATAGACCTACAGGGCTCGGGCTCCTACAATGAGCAGTTCTTC

j_call: TRBJ2-7
clone_size: .
v_call: TRBV7-2
d_call: TRBD1
cdr3_aa: CASSFDRGGEQYF
cdr3_nt: TGTGCCAGCAGCTTCGACAGGGGAGGCGAGCAGTACTTC

j_call: TRBJ2-5
clone_size: .
v_call: TRBV18
d_call: .
cdr3_aa: CASSPRVNTQETQYF
cdr3_nt: TGTGCCAGCTCACCCCGGGTGAACACACAAGAGACCCAGTACTTC

j_call: TRBJ2-1
clone_size: .
v_call: TRBV7-3
d_call: TRBD2
cdr3_aa: CASSAPGTSGNEQFF
cdr3_nt: TGTGCCAGCAGCGCCCCCGGGACTAGCGGTAATGAGCAGTTCTTC

j_call: TRBJ2-3
clone_size: .
v_call: TRBV7-7
d_call: TRBD2
cdr3_aa: CASSSGGTSGTSTDTQYF
cdr3_nt: TGTGCTAGCAGCTCCGGGGGGACTAGCGGAACTAGCACAGATACGCAGTATTTT

j_call: TRBJ1-2
clone_size: .
v_call: TRBV27
d_call: .
cdr3_aa: CASSLRSVNPGGYTF
cdr3_nt: TGTGCCAGCAGTTTAAGGTCCGTCAATCCGGGGGGCTACACCTTC

j_call: TRBJ2-2
clone_size: few
v_call: TRBV11-2
d_call: .
cdr3_aa: CASIPMRGNTGELFF
cdr3_nt: TGTGCCAGCATCCCCATGAGGGGGAACACCGGGGAGCTGTTTTTT

j_call: TRBJ2-1
clone_size: .
v_call: TRBV27
d_call: TRBD1
cdr3_aa: CASLSRGQGRDEQFF
cdr3_nt: TGTGCCAGCCTATCCCGAGGACAGGGAAGGGATGAGCAGTTCTTC

j_call: TRBJ2-3
clone_size: few
v_call: TRBV29-1
d_call: .
cdr3_aa: CSVVLYTDTQYF
cdr3_nt: TGCAGCGTTGTGCTTTACACAGATACGCAGTATTTT

j_call: TRBJ2-3
clone_size: few
v_call: TRBV28
d_call: .
cdr3_aa: CASRNRQTTDTQYF
cdr3_nt: TGTGCCAGCAGGAATAGACAGACCACAGATACGCAGTATTTT

j_call: TRBJ2-3
clone_size: few
v_call: TRBV5-1
d_call: TRBD2
cdr3_aa: CASSWGLAGFTDTQYF
cdr3_nt: TGCGCCAGCAGCTGGGGACTAGCGGGATTCACAGATACGCAGTATTTT

j_call: TRBJ1-2
clone_size: .
v_call: TRBV7-9
d_call: .
cdr3_aa: CASKTVADGYTF
cdr3_nt: TGTGCCAGCAAAACGGTGGCAGATGGCTACACCTTC

j_call: TRBJ2-3
clone_size: .
v_call: TRBV6-5
d_call: TRBD1
cdr3_aa: CASRSGGSSTDTQYF
cdr3_nt: TGTGCCAGCAGGTCAGGGGGATCTAGCACAGATACGCAGTATTTT

j_call: TRBJ2-5
clone_size: .
v_call: TRBV6-6
d_call: .
cdr3_aa: CASSYRDQETQYF
cdr3_nt: TGTGCCAGCAGTTATCGAGATCAAGAGACCCAGTACTTC

j_call: TRBJ2-1
clone_size: .
v_call: TRBV7-3
d_call: TRBD2
cdr3_aa: CASSRTSGSLNEQFF
cdr3_nt: TGTGCCAGCAGCCGGACTAGCGGGAGTCTGAATGAGCAGTTCTTC

j_call: TRBJ1-4
clone_size: .
v_call: TRBV18
d_call: .
cdr3_aa: CASSRGQPSANEKLFF
cdr3_nt: TGTGCCAGCTCACGTGGACAGCCCTCGGCTAATGAAAAACTGTTTTTT

j_call: TRBJ2-1
clone_size: .
v_call: TRBV28
d_call: .
cdr3_aa: CASSSWGGNGEQFF
cdr3_nt: TGTGCCAGCAGCTCTTGGGGGGGCAACGGTGAGCAGTTCTTC

j_call: TRBJ1-2
clone_size: .
v_call: TRBV4-1
d_call: TRBD1
cdr3_aa: CASSQIYRDRGRRDTF
cdr3_nt: TGCGCCAGCAGCCAGATCTACCGGGACAGGGGACGTCGGGACACCTTC

j_call: TRBJ2-7
clone_size: few
v_call: TRBV15
d_call: .
cdr3_aa: CATSRGGLSYEQYF
cdr3_nt: TGTGCCACCAGCAGAGGAGGGTTATCCTACGAGCAGTACTTC

j_call: TRBJ2-1
clone_size: few
v_call: TRBV7-9
d_call: .
cdr3_aa: CASSNPVYNEQFF
cdr3_nt: TGTGCCAGCAGCAATCCCGTCTACAATGAGCAGTTCTTC

j_call: TRBJ1-5
clone_size: few
v_call: TRBV6-6
d_call: .
cdr3_aa: CASTMRGGSNQPQHF
cdr3_nt: TGTGCCAGCACGATGAGGGGGGGTTCAAATCAGCCCCAGCATTTT

j_call: TRBJ2-1
clone_size: .
v_call: TRBV10-2
d_call: .
cdr3_aa: CASSSGLGAYNEQFF
cdr3_nt: TGCGCCAGCAGTTCCGGGCTCGGAGCCTACAATGAGCAGTTCTTC

j_call: TRBJ2-3
clone_size: few
v_call: TRBV7-3
d_call: TRBD2
cdr3_aa: CASSSGLAGGPDTQYF
cdr3_nt: TGTGCCAGCAGCTCCGGACTAGCGGGAGGTCCAGATACGCAGTATTTT

j_call: TRBJ2-3
clone_size: .
v_call: TRBV4-3
d_call: .
cdr3_aa: CASSQVGDLSADTQYF
cdr3_nt: TGCGCCAGCAGCCAAGTAGGGGATTTAAGCGCAGATACGCAGTATTTT

j_call: TRBJ2-7
clone_size: few
v_call: TRBV5-6
d_call: TRBD1
cdr3_aa: CASSIPGQGFYEQYF
cdr3_nt: TGTGCCAGCAGCATTCCGGGACAGGGGTTCTACGAGCAGTACTTC

j_call: TRBJ2-3
clone_size: .
v_call: TRBV4-2
d_call: .
cdr3_aa: CASSQDVRGRRDTQYF
cdr3_nt: TGTGCCAGCAGCCAAGACGTTCGGGGGAGAAGAGATACGCAGTATTTT

j_call: TRBJ2-3
clone_size: few
v_call: TRBV19
d_call: TRBD2
cdr3_aa: CASSWEGSSDTQYF
cdr3_nt: TGTGCCAGTAGTTGGGAGGGGAGCTCAGATACGCAGTATTTT

j_call: TRBJ2-5
clone_size: .
v_call: TRBV5-5
d_call: .
cdr3_aa: CASSFRRPFGQQETQYF
cdr3_nt: TGTGCCAGCAGCTTTCGCAGGCCGTTTGGGCAGCAAGAGACCCAGTACTTC

j_call: TRBJ1-2
clone_size: few
v_call: TRBV6-6
d_call: .
cdr3_aa: CASSPGGAARGGYTF
cdr3_nt: TGTGCCAGCAGTCCGGGGGGGGCAGCACGCGGAGGCTACACCTTC

j_call: TRBJ2-2
clone_size: .
v_call: TRBV27
d_call: .
cdr3_aa: CASSLFGAGNTGELFF
cdr3_nt: TGTGCCAGCAGTTTATTTGGAGCGGGGAACACCGGGGAGCTGTTTTTT

j_call: TRBJ1-1
clone_size: .
v_call: TRBV7-9
d_call: .
cdr3_aa: CASSLQGRGTEAFF
cdr3_nt: TGTGCCAGCAGCCTACAAGGGAGGGGCACTGAAGCTTTCTTT

j_call: TRBJ1-4
clone_size: once
v_call: TRBV15
d_call: TRBD1
cdr3_aa: CATSSRGSATNEKLFF
cdr3_nt: TGTGCCACCAGCTCCAGGGGGTCCGCAACTAATGAAAAACTGTTTTTT

j_call: TRBJ2-2
clone_size: .
v_call: TRBV10-3
d_call: TRBD2
cdr3_aa: CAVRTSGRGNTGELFF
cdr3_nt: TGTGCCGTCCGGACTAGCGGGAGGGGCAACACCGGGGAGCTGTTTTTT

j_call: TRBJ2-3
clone_size: few
v_call: TRBV5-4
d_call: .
cdr3_aa: CASTTSLGTDTQYF
cdr3_nt: TGTGCCAGCACCACATCTTTGGGCACAGATACGCAGTATTTT

j_call: TRBJ2-5
clone_size: few
v_call: TRBV5-4
d_call: .
cdr3_aa: CASSLGGQETQYF
cdr3_nt: TGTGCCAGCAGCTTGGGGGGCCAAGAGACCCAGTACTTC

j_call: TRBJ2-1
clone_size: .
v_call: TRBV7-2
d_call: .
cdr3_aa: CASSPRTGRGREQFF
cdr3_nt: TGTGCCAGCAGCCCCAGGACAGGGAGGGGGAGGGAGCAGTTCTTC